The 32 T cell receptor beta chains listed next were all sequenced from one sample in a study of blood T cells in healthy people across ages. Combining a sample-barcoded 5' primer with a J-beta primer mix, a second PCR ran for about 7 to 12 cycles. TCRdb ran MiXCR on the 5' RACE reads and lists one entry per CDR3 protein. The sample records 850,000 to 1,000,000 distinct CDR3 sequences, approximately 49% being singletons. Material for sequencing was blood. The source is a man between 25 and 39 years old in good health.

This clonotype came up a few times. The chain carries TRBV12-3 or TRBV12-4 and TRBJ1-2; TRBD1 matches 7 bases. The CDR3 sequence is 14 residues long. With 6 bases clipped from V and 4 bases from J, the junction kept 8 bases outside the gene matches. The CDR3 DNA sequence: TGTGCCAGCAGCCTGACAGGGTCCCGCTATGGCTACACCTTC. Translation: CASSLTGSRYGYTF.

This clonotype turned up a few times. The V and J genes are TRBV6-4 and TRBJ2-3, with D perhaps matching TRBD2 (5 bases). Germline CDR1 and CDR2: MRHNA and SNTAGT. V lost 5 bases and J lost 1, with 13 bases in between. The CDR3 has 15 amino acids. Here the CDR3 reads CASSPSPEGTDTQYF. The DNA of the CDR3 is TGTGCCAGCAGTCCCAGCCCGGAGGGCACAGATACGCAGTATTTT.

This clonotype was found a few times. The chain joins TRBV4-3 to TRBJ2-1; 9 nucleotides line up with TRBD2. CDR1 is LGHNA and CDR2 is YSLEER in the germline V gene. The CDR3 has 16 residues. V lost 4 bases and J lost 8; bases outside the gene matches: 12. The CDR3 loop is CASSREAGGTGDEQFF. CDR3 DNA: TGCGCCAGCAGCCGAGAAGCGGGAGGAACTGGGGATGAGCAGTTCTTC.

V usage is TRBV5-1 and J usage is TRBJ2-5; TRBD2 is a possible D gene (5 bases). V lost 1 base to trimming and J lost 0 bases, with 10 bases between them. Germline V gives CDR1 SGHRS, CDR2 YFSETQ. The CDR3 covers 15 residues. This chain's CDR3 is CASSLSGINQETQYF. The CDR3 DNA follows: TGCGCCAGCAGCTTGAGCGGTATCAACCAAGAGACCCAGTACTTC.

The CDR3 coding sequence is TGTGCCAGCAGGAGGGCGGGGGTCTTTGAGCAGTTCTTC. Translated: CASRRAGVFEQFF. This sequence joins TRBV11-3 and TRBJ2-1; 7 positions match TRBD2. The CDR3 is 13 amino acids. Germline loops: CDR1 SGHNT, CDR2 YENEEA. V gave up 6 bases and J gave up 9 bases; unmatched junction bases: 8.

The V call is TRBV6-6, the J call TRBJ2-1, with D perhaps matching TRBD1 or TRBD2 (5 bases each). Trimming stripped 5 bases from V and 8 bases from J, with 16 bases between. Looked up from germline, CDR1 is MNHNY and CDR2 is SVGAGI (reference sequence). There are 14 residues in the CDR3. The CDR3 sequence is CASSKEWRGDEQFF. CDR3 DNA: TGTGCCAGCAGTAAGGAGTGGCGAGGGGATGAGCAGTTCTTC.

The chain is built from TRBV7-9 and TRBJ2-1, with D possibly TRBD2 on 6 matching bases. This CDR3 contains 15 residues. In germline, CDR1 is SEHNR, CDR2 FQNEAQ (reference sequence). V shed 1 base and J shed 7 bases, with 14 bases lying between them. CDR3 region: CASSLGGVRGNEQFF. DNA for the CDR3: TGTGCCAGCAGCTTAGGCGGGGTTCGGGGTAATGAGCAGTTCTTC.

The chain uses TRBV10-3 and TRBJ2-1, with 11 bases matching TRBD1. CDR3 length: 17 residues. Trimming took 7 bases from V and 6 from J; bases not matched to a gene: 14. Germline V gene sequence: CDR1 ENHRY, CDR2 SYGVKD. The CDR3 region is CAIKPQIGQGASNEQFF. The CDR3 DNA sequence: TGTGCCATCAAACCCCAGATTGGACAGGGGGCAAGCAATGAGCAGTTCTTC.

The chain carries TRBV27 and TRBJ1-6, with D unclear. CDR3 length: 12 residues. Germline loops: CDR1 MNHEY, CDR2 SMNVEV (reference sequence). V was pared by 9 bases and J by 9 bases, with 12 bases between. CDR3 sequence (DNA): TGTGCCAGTACTATGGTCGGTTCACCCCTCCACTTT. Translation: CASTMVGSPLHF.

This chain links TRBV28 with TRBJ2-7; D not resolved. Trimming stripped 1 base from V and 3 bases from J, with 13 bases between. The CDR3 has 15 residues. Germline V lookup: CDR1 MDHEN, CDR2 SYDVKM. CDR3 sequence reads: CASSLSLPKDYEQYF. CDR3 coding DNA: TGTGCCAGCAGTTTATCCCTCCCAAAGGACTACGAGCAGTACTTC.

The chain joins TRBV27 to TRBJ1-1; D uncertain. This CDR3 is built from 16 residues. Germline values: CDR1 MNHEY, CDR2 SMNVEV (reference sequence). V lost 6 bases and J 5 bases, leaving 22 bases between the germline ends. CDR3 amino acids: CASSPVPLVGGTEAFF. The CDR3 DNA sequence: TGTGCCAGCAGCCCCGTCCCCCTAGTGGGAGGGACTGAAGCTTTCTTT.

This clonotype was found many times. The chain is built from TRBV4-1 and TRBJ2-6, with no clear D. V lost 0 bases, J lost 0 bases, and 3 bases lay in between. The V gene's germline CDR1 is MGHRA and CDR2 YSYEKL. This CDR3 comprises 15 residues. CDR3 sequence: CASSQDSSGANVLTF. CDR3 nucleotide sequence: TGCGCCAGCAGCCAAGATTCCTCTGGGGCCAACGTCCTGACTTTC.

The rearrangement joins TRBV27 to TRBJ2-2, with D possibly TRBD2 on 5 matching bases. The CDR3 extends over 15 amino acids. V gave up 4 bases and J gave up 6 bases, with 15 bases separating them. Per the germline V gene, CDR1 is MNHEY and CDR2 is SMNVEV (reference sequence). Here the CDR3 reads CASSSLGGRSGELFF. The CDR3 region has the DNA TGTGCCAGCAGTTCCCTAGGAGGCCGTTCCGGGGAGCTGTTTTTT.

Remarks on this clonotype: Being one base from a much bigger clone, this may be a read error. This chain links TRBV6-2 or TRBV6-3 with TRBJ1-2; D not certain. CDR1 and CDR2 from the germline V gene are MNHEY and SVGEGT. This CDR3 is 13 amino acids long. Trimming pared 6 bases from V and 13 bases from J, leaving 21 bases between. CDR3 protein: CASREDNNYDCTF. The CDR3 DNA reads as TGTGCCAGCAGAGAAGACAACAACTATGACTGCACCTTC.

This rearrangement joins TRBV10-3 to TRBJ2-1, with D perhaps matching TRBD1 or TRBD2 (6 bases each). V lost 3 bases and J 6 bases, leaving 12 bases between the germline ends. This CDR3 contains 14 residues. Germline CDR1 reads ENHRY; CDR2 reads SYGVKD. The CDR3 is CAISEVGGGNEQFF. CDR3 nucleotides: TGTGCCATCAGTGAAGTCGGAGGGGGCAATGAGCAGTTCTTC.

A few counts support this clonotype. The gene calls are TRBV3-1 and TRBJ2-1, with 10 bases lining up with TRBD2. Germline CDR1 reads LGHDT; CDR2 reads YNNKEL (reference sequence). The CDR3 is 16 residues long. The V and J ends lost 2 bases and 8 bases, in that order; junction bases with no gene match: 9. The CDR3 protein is CASSQLSGGAVYEQFF. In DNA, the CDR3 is TGTGCCAGCAGCCAACTAAGCGGGGGGGCAGTTTATGAGCAGTTCTTC.

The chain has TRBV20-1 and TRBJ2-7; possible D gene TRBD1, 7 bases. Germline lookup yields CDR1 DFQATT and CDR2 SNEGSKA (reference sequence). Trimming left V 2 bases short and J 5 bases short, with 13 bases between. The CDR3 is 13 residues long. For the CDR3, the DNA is TGCAGTGCTAGAATCCAGGGGGGCCACGAGCAGTACTTC. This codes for CSARIQGGHEQYF.

The CDR3 DNA reads as TGTGCCAGCCGAGAGGCTCAGGGGGCGAACACCGGGGAGCTGTTTTTT. It yields the protein CASREAQGANTGELFF. The chain carries TRBV7-2 and TRBJ2-2; 7 bases match TRBD1. J gave up 0 bases and V 8 bases, and 9 bases lay outside the gene matches. Germline values: CDR1 SGHTA, CDR2 FQGNSA. This CDR3 region has 16 residues.

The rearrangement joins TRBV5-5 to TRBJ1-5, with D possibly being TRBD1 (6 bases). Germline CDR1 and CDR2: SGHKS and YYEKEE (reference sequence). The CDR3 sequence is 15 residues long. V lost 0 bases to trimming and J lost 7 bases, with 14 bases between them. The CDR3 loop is CASSLAHRVGQPQHF. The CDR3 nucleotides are TGTGCCAGCAGCTTGGCGCACAGGGTCGGGCAGCCCCAGCATTTT.

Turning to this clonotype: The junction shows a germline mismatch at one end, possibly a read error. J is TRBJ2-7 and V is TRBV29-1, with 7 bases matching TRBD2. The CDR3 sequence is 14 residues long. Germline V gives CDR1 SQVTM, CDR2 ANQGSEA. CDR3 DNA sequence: TGCAACGTTTATCTAGGCGGGAGCTCCTACGAGCAGTACTTC. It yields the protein CNVYLGGSSYEQYF.

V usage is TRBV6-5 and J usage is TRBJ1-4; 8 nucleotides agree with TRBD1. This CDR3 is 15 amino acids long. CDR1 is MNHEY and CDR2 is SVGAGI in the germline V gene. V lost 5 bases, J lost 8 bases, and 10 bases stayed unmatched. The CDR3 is CASSPPQGAGEKLFF. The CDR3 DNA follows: TGTGCCAGCAGTCCACCCCAGGGGGCAGGGGAAAAACTGTTTTTT.

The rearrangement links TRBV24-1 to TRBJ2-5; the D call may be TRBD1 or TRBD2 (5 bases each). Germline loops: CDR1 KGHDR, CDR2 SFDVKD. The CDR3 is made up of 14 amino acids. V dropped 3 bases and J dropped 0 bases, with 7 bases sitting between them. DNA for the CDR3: TGTGCCACCAGTGATAGGGACGACCAAGAGACCCAGTACTTC. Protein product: CATSDRDDQETQYF.

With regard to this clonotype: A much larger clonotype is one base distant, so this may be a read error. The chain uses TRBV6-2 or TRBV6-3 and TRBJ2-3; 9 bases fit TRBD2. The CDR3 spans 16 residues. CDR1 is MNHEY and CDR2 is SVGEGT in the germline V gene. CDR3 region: CASSYPSGVHTGTQYF. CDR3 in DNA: TGTGCCAGCAGTTACCCTAGCGGGGTGCACACAGGTACGCAGTATTTT.

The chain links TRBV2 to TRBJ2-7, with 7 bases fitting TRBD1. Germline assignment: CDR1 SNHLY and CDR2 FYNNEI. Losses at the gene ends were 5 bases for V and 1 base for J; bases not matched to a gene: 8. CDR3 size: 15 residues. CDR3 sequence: CASSLGGRGSYEQYF. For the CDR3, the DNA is TGTGCCAGCAGTCTAGGGGGCAGGGGGTCCTACGAGCAGTACTTC.

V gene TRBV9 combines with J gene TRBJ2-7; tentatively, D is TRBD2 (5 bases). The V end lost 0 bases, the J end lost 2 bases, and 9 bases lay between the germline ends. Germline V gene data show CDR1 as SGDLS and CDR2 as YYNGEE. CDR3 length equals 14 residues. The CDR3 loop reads CASSVAIGAYEQYF. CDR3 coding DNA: TGTGCCAGCAGCGTAGCTATCGGGGCCTACGAGCAGTACTTC. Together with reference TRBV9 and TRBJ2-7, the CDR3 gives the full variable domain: DSGVTQTPKHLITATGQRVTLRCSPRSGDLSVYWYQQSLDQGLQFLIQYYNGEERAKGNILERFSAQQFPDLHSELNLSSLELGDSALYFCASSVAIGAYEQYFGPGTRLTVT.

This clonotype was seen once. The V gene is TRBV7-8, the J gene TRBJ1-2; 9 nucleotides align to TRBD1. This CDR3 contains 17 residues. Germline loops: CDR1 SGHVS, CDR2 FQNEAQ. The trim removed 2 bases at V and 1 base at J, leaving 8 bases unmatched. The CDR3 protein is CASSLNVYRGHNYGYTF. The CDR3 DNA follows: TGTGCCAGCAGCTTAAATGTATACAGGGGGCATAACTATGGCTACACCTTC.

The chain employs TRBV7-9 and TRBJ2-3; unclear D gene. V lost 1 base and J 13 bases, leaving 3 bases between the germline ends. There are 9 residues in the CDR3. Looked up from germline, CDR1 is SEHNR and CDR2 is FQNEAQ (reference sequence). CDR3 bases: TGTGCCAGCAGCTTAGAGAAGTATTTT. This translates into CASSLEKYF.

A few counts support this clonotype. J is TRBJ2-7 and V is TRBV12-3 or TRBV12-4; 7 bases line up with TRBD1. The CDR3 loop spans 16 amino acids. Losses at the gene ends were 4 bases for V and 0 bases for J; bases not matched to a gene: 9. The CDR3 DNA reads TGTGCCAGCAGTTCTTACAGGGGACCCCTCTCCTACGAGCAGTACTTC. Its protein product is CASSSYRGPLSYEQYF.

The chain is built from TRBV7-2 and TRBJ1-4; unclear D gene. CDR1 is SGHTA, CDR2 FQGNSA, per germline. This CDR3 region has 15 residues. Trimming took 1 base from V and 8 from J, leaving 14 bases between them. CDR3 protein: CASSLESPGAEKLFF. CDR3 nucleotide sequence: TGTGCCAGCAGCTTAGAGAGCCCAGGCGCCGAAAAACTGTTTTTT.

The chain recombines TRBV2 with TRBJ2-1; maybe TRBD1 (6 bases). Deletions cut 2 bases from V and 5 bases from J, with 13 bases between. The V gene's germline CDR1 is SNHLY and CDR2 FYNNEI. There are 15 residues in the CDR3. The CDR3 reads CASSEQGSINNEQFF. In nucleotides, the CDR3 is TGTGCCAGCAGTGAACAGGGGTCAATCAACAATGAGCAGTTCTTC.

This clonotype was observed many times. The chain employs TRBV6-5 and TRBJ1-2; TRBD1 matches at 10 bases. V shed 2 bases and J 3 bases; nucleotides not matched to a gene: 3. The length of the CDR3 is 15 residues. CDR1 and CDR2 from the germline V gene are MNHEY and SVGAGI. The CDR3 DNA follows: TGTGCCAGCAGTTACAGTGGACAGGGGGACTATGGCTACACCTTC. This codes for CASSYSGQGDYGYTF.

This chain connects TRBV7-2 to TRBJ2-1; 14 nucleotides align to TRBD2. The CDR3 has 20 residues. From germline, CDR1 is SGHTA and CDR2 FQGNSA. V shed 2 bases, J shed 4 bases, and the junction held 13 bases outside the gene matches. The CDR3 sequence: CASSLRPQTSGGARYNEQFF. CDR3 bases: TGTGCCAGCAGCTTACGGCCGCAGACTAGCGGGGGGGCCAGGTACAATGAGCAGTTCTTC. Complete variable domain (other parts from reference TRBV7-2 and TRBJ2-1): GAGVSQSPSNKVTEKGKDVELRCDPISGHTALYWYRQSLGQGLEFLIYFQGNSAPDKSGLPSDRFSAERTGGSVSTLTIQRTQQEDSAVYLCASSLRPQTSGGARYNEQFFGPGTRLTVL.